This entry concerns a single T cell receptor beta chain. What it binds is not known. This specimen belongs to a study of beta chain features in type 1 diabetes. Study summary: Healthy donors and patients showed comparable age, gender and cell yields. Study results and caveats: Patients with Type 1 diabetes showed moderately but significantly shorter TCRB CDR3s in all four CD4+ subsets.

The whole isolated RNA underwent reverse transcription, so sequencing captured expressed TCRB transcripts. Naive, central memory and regulatory T cell samples came to a mean of approximately 3.57 million reads. Clones were sequenced by immunoSEQ multiplex PCR, and TCRdb holds only the in-frame ones, with some missing. The repertoire has around 160,000 clones, 50% to 70% of them found once; the top ten carry roughly 0.092%. There was one heparinised blood draw per donor, averaging roughly 110 mL. Sorted populations were all over 98% pure. This TCR was sampled from a man aged 30-40 years with type 1 diabetes. Sequencing was carried out using naive CD4+ T cells from blood.

Here the CDR3 reads CASSQDTPGDYEQYF. In nucleotides, the CDR3 is TGCGCCAGCAGCCAAGATACTCCGGGAGACTACGAGCAGTACTTC. The V and J genes are TRBV4-3 and TRBJ2-7; weak D call: TRBD2 (6 bases). Germline V lookup: CDR1 LGHNA, CDR2 YSLEER. Between the trimmed V and J ends, which lost 0 bases and 3 bases, there was a span of 12 bases. The CDR3 runs to 15 residues.